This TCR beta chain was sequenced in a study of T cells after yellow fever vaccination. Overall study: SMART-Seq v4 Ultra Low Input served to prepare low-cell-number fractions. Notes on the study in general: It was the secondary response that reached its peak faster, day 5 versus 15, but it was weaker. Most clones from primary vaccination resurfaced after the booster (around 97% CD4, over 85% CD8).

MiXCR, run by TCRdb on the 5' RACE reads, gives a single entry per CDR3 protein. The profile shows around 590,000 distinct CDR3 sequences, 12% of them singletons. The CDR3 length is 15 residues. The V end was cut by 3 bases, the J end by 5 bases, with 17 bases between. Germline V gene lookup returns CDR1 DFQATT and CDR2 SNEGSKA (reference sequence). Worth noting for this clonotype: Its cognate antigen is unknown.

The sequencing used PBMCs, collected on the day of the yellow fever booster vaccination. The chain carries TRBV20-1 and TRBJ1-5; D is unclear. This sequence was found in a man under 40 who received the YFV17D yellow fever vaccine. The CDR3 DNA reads TGCAGTGCTAGCCCTTCCTACTACGAGTATCAGCCCCAGCATTTT. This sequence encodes CSASPSYYEYQPQHF.